This T cell receptor beta chain was captured by sequencing in a study of OX40 agonist ivuxolimab in advanced cancers. Overall study: Checkpoint inhibitors had been given previously to 40% of patients. Study-level results: Researchers did not establish what antigens the expanded peripheral T cells target. Fewer expanded clones were found on average in CD4+ than in CD8+ T cells.

The CDR3 extends over 12 amino acids. Looked up from germline, CDR1 is MDHEN and CDR2 is SYDVKM. The V end was cut by 11 bases, the J end by 5 bases, with 15 bases between. Only in-frame clones appear in the TCRdb table, and some are missing; sequencing was by immunoSEQ multiplex PCR. The table includes some 100,000 clones, 90% detected once. Patients were excluded for autoimmune disease history or systemic immunosuppression. Remarks on this clone: Its target is not known.

This TCR came from an adult with an advanced solid tumor such as melanoma, head and neck, liver or kidney cancer. Sequencing was performed on CD4+ or CD8+ T cells sorted from blood, taken in a trial of the OX40 agonist ivuxolimab. The chain links TRBV28 to TRBJ1-2; tentative D call: TRBD1 (6 bases). The CDR3 sequence: CAYRGQGYGYTF. DNA of the CDR3: TGTGCCTACCGGGGGCAAGGGTATGGCTACACCTTC.